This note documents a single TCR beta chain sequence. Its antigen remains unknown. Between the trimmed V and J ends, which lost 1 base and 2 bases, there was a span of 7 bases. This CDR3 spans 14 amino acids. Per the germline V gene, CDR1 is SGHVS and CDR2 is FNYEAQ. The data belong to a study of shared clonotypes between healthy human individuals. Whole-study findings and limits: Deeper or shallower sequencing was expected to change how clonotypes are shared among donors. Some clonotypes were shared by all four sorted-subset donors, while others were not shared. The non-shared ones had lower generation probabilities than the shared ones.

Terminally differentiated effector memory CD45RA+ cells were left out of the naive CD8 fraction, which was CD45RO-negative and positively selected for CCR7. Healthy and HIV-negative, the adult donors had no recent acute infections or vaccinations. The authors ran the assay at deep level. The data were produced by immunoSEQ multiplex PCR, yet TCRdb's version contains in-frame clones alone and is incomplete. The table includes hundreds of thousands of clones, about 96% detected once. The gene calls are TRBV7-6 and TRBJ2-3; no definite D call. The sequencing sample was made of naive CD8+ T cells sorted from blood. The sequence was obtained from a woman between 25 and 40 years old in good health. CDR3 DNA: TGTGCCAGCAGCTTAGGGATGAACACAGATACGCAGTATTTT. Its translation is CASSLGMNTDTQYF.